One sample yielded the 26 T cell receptor beta chains listed below, sequenced in a study of T cell responses to AZD1222 COVID-19 vaccine (dated by TCRdb to the early 2020s). The library was obtained by the immunoSEQ multiplex PCR assay. Here the immuneACCESS table is served through TCRdb, limited to in-frame sequences with V and J called. Missing clones are a known gap in these copies; in checked studies unresolved V genes cover under half, and the rest lacks a known reason. The sample contains about 100,000 clones, more than 75% of them found a single time. The ten most abundant clones make up 2.5% to 4% of the sample. The sample's time point label is to be understood as: baseline before first vaccination. The starting material was peripheral blood, obtained on day 0 of AZD1222 vaccination. Receptors originate from an adult in good health.

This chain connects TRBV5-1 to TRBJ2-5, with 8 bases identical to TRBD2. CDR1 is SGHRS, CDR2 YFSETQ, per germline. V trimming: 0 bases; J trimming: 1 base; junction bases outside the gene matches: 11. This CDR3 contains 18 residues. CDR3 protein: CASSLGVGSGASQETQYF. CDR3 bases: TGCGCCAGCAGCTTGGGAGTGGGTAGCGGGGCCTCCCAAGAGACCCAGTACTTC.

The chain uses TRBV7-3 and TRBJ1-1; no clear D gene. Trimming left V 5 bases short and J 0 bases short, with 7 bases between. CDR3 length equals 13 residues. In germline, CDR1 is SGHTA, CDR2 FQGTGA. The CDR3 region is CASSPSVNTEAFF. The CDR3 region has the DNA TGTGCCAGCAGCCCTTCGGTGAACACTGAAGCTTTCTTT.

The DNA for the CDR3 is TGTGCCAGCAGTGACAGGACAGGGGGGGCAGATACGCAGTATTTT. Its translation: CASSDRTGGADTQYF. The J gene is TRBJ2-3, the V gene TRBV6-4; TRBD1 agrees at 10 bases. The CDR3 has 15 residues. CDR1 and CDR2 (germline): MRHNA, SNTAGT. V lost 2 bases, J lost 4 bases, and 3 bases stayed unmatched.

The V call is TRBV7-6, the J call TRBJ2-5; 15 bases line up with TRBD2. CDR1 is SGHVS, CDR2 FNYEAQ, per germline. The CDR3 is 19 residues long. Germline trimming cut 5 bases from V and 4 bases from J; bases unmatched to any gene: 14. CDR3 residues: CASSVPSGLAGGLAETQYF. CDR3 in DNA: TGTGCCAGCAGCGTACCCTCGGGACTAGCGGGGGGCCTTGCAGAGACCCAGTACTTC.

The V gene is TRBV6-5, the J gene TRBJ1-4, with D uncertain. The V and J ends lost 8 bases and 8 bases respectively, with 12 bases between them. CDR1 is MNHEY, CDR2 SVGAGI, per germline. The CDR3 totals 12 residues. CDR3 bases: TGTGCCAGCGGGTCAGAGGGAGAAAAACTGTTTTTT. It encodes CASGSEGEKLFF.

Written as DNA, the CDR3 is TGTGCCAGTAGTATTAGCCCCCAGCAGGGGAACCTCGGCTACACCTTC. It codes for CASSISPQQGNLGYTF. This rearrangement joins TRBV19 to TRBJ1-2; D is possibly TRBD1 (6 bases). V was cut by 3 bases and J by 8 bases, with 22 bases left in between. Germline V lookup: CDR1 LNHDA, CDR2 SQIVND (reference sequence). The CDR3 consists of 16 residues.

J is TRBJ2-5 and V is TRBV6-5, with D possibly being TRBD1 (7 bases). The V end was cut by 7 bases, the J end by 5 bases, with 17 bases between. Germline V gene lookup returns CDR1 MNHEY and CDR2 SVGAGI. The CDR3 contains 14 residues. The CDR3 protein is CASTYGRGVETQYF. The CDR3 nucleotides read TGTGCCAGCACCTATGGCAGGGGGGTGGAGACCCAGTACTTC.

This chain connects TRBV7-8 to TRBJ2-6; D gene uncertain. The CDR3 sequence is 16 residues long. Per germline, CDR1 SGHVS and CDR2 FQNEAQ. Trimming pared 1 base from V and 4 bases from J, leaving 11 bases between. CDR3 amino acids: CASSLELEPGANVLTF. The CDR3 DNA sequence: TGTGCCAGCAGCTTAGAGCTGGAACCCGGGGCCAACGTCCTGACTTTC. The full variable domain, rest sourced from reference TRBV7-8 and TRBJ2-6, is GAGVSQSPRYKVAKRGQDVALRCDPISGHVSLFWYQQALGQGPEFLTYFQNEAQLDKSGLPSDRFFAERPEGSVSTLKIQRTQQEDSAVYLCASSLELEPGANVLTFGAGSRLTVL.

The J gene is TRBJ2-1, the V gene TRBV10-3, with 7 bases lining up with TRBD2. The CDR3 has 18 residues. Germline CDR1 ENHRY, CDR2 SYGVKD. With 3 bases clipped from V and 2 bases from J, the junction kept 13 bases outside the gene matches. The CDR3 reads CAISDRPGSGAPYNEQFF. Written as DNA, the CDR3 is TGTGCCATCAGTGACCGACCGGGGAGCGGGGCCCCCTACAATGAGCAGTTCTTC.

About this clone: The sample carries other DNA sequences with the same CDR3. The V call is TRBV28, the J call TRBJ1-2; a weak D match, TRBD1 (5 bases). CDR1 and CDR2 (germline): MDHEN, SYDVKM. Trimming removed 2 bases from V and 0 bases from J, with 7 bases in between. The length of the CDR3 is 14 residues. The chain's CDR3 is CASSLQGSNYGYTF. DNA of the CDR3: TGTGCCAGCAGTTTACAGGGCTCTAACTATGGCTACACCTTC.

The chain carries TRBV12-3 or TRBV12-4 and TRBJ2-3; 7 bases are shared with TRBD1. The CDR3 sequence is 13 residues long. The V segment lost 6 bases and the J segment 14 bases; nucleotides outside the gene matches: 14. The CDR3 DNA reads as TGTGCCAGCAGCCCCCTCCGGGACAGTATCCGGTATTTT. Encoded protein: CASSPLRDSIRYF.

This chain links TRBV5-1 with TRBJ2-2; either TRBD1 or TRBD2 may supply D (6 bases each). This CDR3 has 15 amino acids. Trimming left V 5 bases short and J 4 bases short, with 15 bases between. The germline V gene encodes CDR1 SGHRS and CDR2 YFSETQ. For the CDR3, the DNA is TGCGCCAGCAGGGGGGGCCTCGTGAGCACCGGGGAGCTGTTTTTT. Its translation is CASRGGLVSTGELFF.

The chain recombines TRBV5-1 with TRBJ1-3; the D is unclear. Trimming left V 0 bases short and J 4 bases short, with 8 bases between. This CDR3 has 14 residues. Germline values: CDR1 SGHRS, CDR2 YFSETQ. CDR3 loop: CASSLESWGNTIYF. CDR3 nucleotide sequence: TGCGCCAGCAGCTTGGAATCCTGGGGAAACACCATATATTTT.

CDR3 nucleotides: TGTGCCAGCAGCCCCGACAGGGCCTACAATGAGCAGTTCTTC. This codes for CASSPDRAYNEQFF. The chain carries TRBV6-5 and TRBJ2-1; 7 nucleotides match TRBD1. The CDR3 contains 14 residues. V lost 6 bases to trimming and J lost 2 bases; unmatched junction nucleotides: 4. The germline V gene encodes CDR1 MNHEY and CDR2 SVGAGI.

This clone was counted once. The chain joins TRBV24-1 to TRBJ2-1; 10 nucleotides agree with TRBD2. With V trimmed by 3 bases and J by 6 bases, 7 bases remained unmatched. Germline-derived CDR1 and CDR2 are KGHDR and SFDVKD. The CDR3 extends over 16 amino acids. In nucleotides, the CDR3 is TGTGCCACCAGTGATCATAAGCGGGGGGGCCTCAATGAGCAGTTCTTC. Its translation is CATSDHKRGGLNEQFF.

The V and J genes are TRBV11-2 and TRBJ1-6; TRBD1 might be the D (5 bases). V was trimmed by 2 bases and J by 0 bases, leaving 14 bases between them. This CDR3 region has 18 residues. Germline V gene data show CDR1 as SGHAT and CDR2 as FQNNGV. This chain's CDR3 is CASSLPGGSGSYNSPLHF. The CDR3, as DNA: TGTGCCAGCAGCTTACCCGGGGGATCTGGCTCCTATAATTCACCCCTCCACTTT.

The rearrangement uses TRBV5-5 and TRBJ2-3; D may correspond to TRBD1 or TRBD2 (5 bases each). Germline CDR1 SGHKS, CDR2 YYEKEE (reference sequence). V lost 4 bases, J lost 5 bases, and 11 bases lay in between. The CDR3 totals 13 residues. The CDR3 nucleotides read TGTGCCAGCAGCCAGGGACCAAGAGATACGCAGTATTTT. Its translation is CASSQGPRDTQYF.

V is TRBV6-6 and J is TRBJ2-1; D is perhaps TRBD2 (6 bases). Germline lookup yields CDR1 MNHNY and CDR2 SVGAGI (reference sequence). CDR3 length: 15 amino acids. V lost 7 bases and J 1 base, leaving 14 bases between the germline ends. CDR3 nucleotides: TGTGCCAGCACCCCCCGGGGGATTTCCTACAATGAGCAGTTCTTC. Its translation is CASTPRGISYNEQFF.

This chain connects TRBV5-1 to TRBJ2-5; D unclear. The CDR3 extends over 13 amino acids. V shed 0 bases and J shed 1 base, with 4 bases lying between them. CDR1 is SGHRS and CDR2 is YFSETQ in the germline V gene. CDR3 sequence reads: CASSLDGQETQYF. CDR3 DNA: TGCGCCAGCAGCTTGGATGGCCAAGAGACCCAGTACTTC.

V and J are TRBV25-1 and TRBJ1-1; D gene uncertain. Trimming cost V 4 bases and J 6 bases, with 6 bases left between them. CDR1 is MGHDK and CDR2 is SYGVNS in the germline V gene. The CDR3 is made up of 11 amino acids. CDR3 nucleotides: TGTGCCAGCAGTGTGTCGGCTGAAGCTTTCTTT. Amino acids: CASSVSAEAFF.

This chain connects TRBV6-6 to TRBJ1-1; D perhaps matches TRBD1 (5 bases). In germline, CDR1 is MNHNY, CDR2 SVGAGI (reference sequence). This CDR3 comprises 15 residues. V shed 0 bases and J shed 0 bases, with 8 bases lying between them. The CDR3 sequence is CASSYSRDLNTEAFF. For the CDR3, the DNA is TGTGCCAGCAGTTACTCCAGGGATCTGAACACTGAAGCTTTCTTT.

The V gene is TRBV19, the J gene TRBJ2-3, with 7 positions matching TRBD1. V trimming: 2 bases; J trimming: 6 bases; junction bases outside the gene matches: 11. The CDR3 runs to 16 residues. Germline V gives CDR1 LNHDA, CDR2 SQIVND (reference sequence). The chain's CDR3 is CASSILPGQRLDTQYF. CDR3 nucleotide sequence: TGTGCCAGTAGTATACTCCCGGGACAGCGCCTGGATACGCAGTATTTT.

J is TRBJ1-1 and V is TRBV3-1 (or the pseudogene TRBV3-2), with TRBD1 matching over 10 bases. This CDR3 is built from 15 residues. V was clipped by 4 bases and J by 4 bases; unmatched bases: 6. Germline-derived CDR1 and CDR2 are LGHDT and YNNKEL (reference sequence). The chain's CDR3 is CASSPPGTGATEAFF. CDR3 nucleotide sequence: TGTGCCAGCAGCCCACCTGGGACAGGGGCCACTGAAGCTTTCTTT.

Only a few counts were recorded for this clone. This chain uses TRBV7-9 with TRBJ2-6; D possibly uses TRBD1 or TRBD2 (5 bases each). There are 18 residues in the CDR3. The V gene lost 6 bases and the J gene lost 0 bases, with 18 bases spanning the gap. Germline V lookup: CDR1 SEHNR, CDR2 FQNEAQ (reference sequence). The CDR3: CASRQGAGFRSGANVLTF. CDR3 nucleotides: TGTGCCAGCAGGCAAGGGGCGGGTTTCCGCTCTGGGGCCAACGTCCTGACTTTC.

The V call is TRBV7-4, the J call TRBJ1-1; D is ambiguous. V dropped 6 bases and J dropped 0 bases, with 11 bases sitting between them. The CDR3 consists of 14 residues. Germline CDR1 reads SGHVT; CDR2 reads SQSDAQ. Here the CDR3 DNA reads TGTGCCAGCAGTGGCTCGGGGATGAACACTGAAGCTTTCTTT. This sequence encodes CASSGSGMNTEAFF.

J is TRBJ2-3 and V is TRBV5-1; 7 bases fit TRBD2. Trimming cost V 0 bases and J 0 bases; bases outside gene matches: 4. Per germline, CDR1 SGHRS and CDR2 YFSETQ. The CDR3 runs 16 residues. The chain's CDR3 is CASSLVGGLSTDTQYF. CDR3 DNA: TGCGCCAGCAGCTTGGTCGGGGGGTTAAGCACAGATACGCAGTATTTT.